This is a list of T cell receptor beta chains from one sample in a study of blood T cell repertoires in COVID-19. Data came from immunoSEQ multiplex PCR; TCRdb stores just in-frame clones and leaves some out. The sample includes around 200,000 clones, roughly 84% of them seen just once. The specimen sequenced was peripheral blood. The receptors were sampled from a woman of 80 years or more with active or convalescent COVID-19. CDR3s include the opening cysteine and the closing phenylalanine or tryptophan. Fields, in order: V gene, J gene, D gene, clone size, CDR3 protein, CDR3 DNA. D genes are given only for firm matches. Size is omitted from some rows. Given values are once, few, many or a class for expanded clones.

v_call: TRBV6-2/TRBV6-3; j_call: TRBJ1-1; d_call: TRBD1; clone_size: -; cdr3_aa: CASSSLYRGRTLNTEAFF; cdr3_nt: TGTGCCAGCAGTTCCCTTTACAGGGGCCGCACCCTGAACACTGAAGCTTTCTTT
v_call: TRBV3-1/TRBV3-2; j_call: TRBJ2-6; d_call: -; clone_size: -; cdr3_aa: CASSQDYPALSGANVLTF; cdr3_nt: TGTGCCAGCAGCCAAGACTACCCTGCACTCTCTGGGGCCAACGTCCTGACTTTC
v_call: TRBV3-1/TRBV3-2; j_call: TRBJ1-2; d_call: TRBD1; clone_size: once; cdr3_aa: CASSQDAGGYYGYTF; cdr3_nt: TGTGCCAGCAGCCAAGACGCAGGGGGCTACTATGGCTACACCTTC
v_call: TRBV6-2/TRBV6-3; j_call: TRBJ2-7; d_call: TRBD1; clone_size: -; cdr3_aa: CASSFGTAFYEQYF; cdr3_nt: TGTGCCAGCAGTTTCGGGACAGCTTTCTACGAGCAGTACTTC
v_call: TRBV9; j_call: TRBJ2-5; d_call: TRBD1; clone_size: -; cdr3_aa: CASSVGGRTGEETQYF; cdr3_nt: TGTGCCAGCAGCGTAGGAGGGAGGACAGGGGAAGAGACCCAGTACTTC
v_call: TRBV5-1; j_call: TRBJ1-2; d_call: -; clone_size: many; cdr3_aa: CASSLTGENYGYTF; cdr3_nt: TGCGCCAGCAGCTTAACTGGGGAGAACTATGGCTACACCTTC
v_call: TRBV29-1; j_call: TRBJ2-1; d_call: TRBD2; clone_size: -; cdr3_aa: CSAEGLAGAQVRFF; cdr3_nt: TGCAGCGCCGAGGGGTTAGCGGGGGCCCAGGTTCGGTTCTTC
v_call: TRBV28; j_call: TRBJ1-2; d_call: TRBD1; clone_size: -; cdr3_aa: CASRQATGEGYGYTF; cdr3_nt: TGTGCCAGCAGGCAAGCGACAGGGGAGGGGTATGGCTACACCTTC
v_call: TRBV3-1/TRBV3-2; j_call: TRBJ1-5; d_call: -; clone_size: -; cdr3_aa: CASSQDRVMPQHF; cdr3_nt: TGTGCCAGCAGCCAAGACCGAGTAATGCCCCAGCATTTT
v_call: TRBV12-5; j_call: TRBJ1-2; d_call: -; clone_size: once; cdr3_aa: CASGFITSVNGYTF; cdr3_nt: TGTGCTAGTGGTTTCATTACATCAGTGAATGGCTACACCTTC
v_call: TRBV5-1; j_call: TRBJ1-2; d_call: -; clone_size: -; cdr3_aa: CASSTQGTLNYGYTF; cdr3_nt: TGCGCCAGCAGCACGCAGGGGACACTTAACTATGGCTACACCTTC
v_call: TRBV15; j_call: TRBJ1-3; d_call: -; clone_size: -; cdr3_aa: CATSREVAAAAGNTIYF; cdr3_nt: TGTGCCACCAGCAGAGAGGTGGCGGCGGCGGCTGGAAACACCATATATTTT
v_call: TRBV7-3; j_call: TRBJ2-3; d_call: -; clone_size: -; cdr3_aa: CASSLTGQGRADTQYF; cdr3_nt: TGTGCCAGCAGCTTAACTGGCCAGGGGCGAGCAGATACGCAGTATTTT
v_call: TRBV11-2; j_call: TRBJ2-2; d_call: -; clone_size: -; cdr3_aa: CASSLRESTGELFF; cdr3_nt: TGTGCCAGCAGCCTGAGGGAGTCCACCGGGGAGCTGTTTTTT
v_call: TRBV7-9; j_call: TRBJ2-7; d_call: TRBD2; clone_size: few; cdr3_aa: CASSPLGLAGDWSSYEQYF; cdr3_nt: TGTGCCAGCAGCCCCTTGGGACTAGCGGGAGATTGGAGCTCCTACGAGCAGTACTTC
v_call: TRBV18; j_call: TRBJ1-1; d_call: TRBD1; clone_size: -; cdr3_aa: CASSPGQGVSGNTEAFF; cdr3_nt: TGTGCCAGCTCACCGGGACAGGGGGTTTCTGGGAACACTGAAGCTTTCTTT
v_call: TRBV11-2; j_call: TRBJ2-7; d_call: -; clone_size: -; cdr3_aa: CASSNTGTYEQYF; cdr3_nt: TGTGCCAGCAGCAACACAGGGACCTACGAGCAGTACTTC
v_call: TRBV14; j_call: TRBJ1-1; d_call: -; clone_size: -; cdr3_aa: CASSQDRQLGAFF; cdr3_nt: TGTGCCAGCAGCCAGGATAGACAGCTTGGGGCTTTCTTT
v_call: TRBV7-2; j_call: TRBJ1-6; d_call: -; clone_size: -; cdr3_aa: CASSLGKGRRSPLHF; cdr3_nt: TGTGCCAGCAGCTTAGGGAAGGGGCGGCGGTCACCCCTCCACTTT
v_call: TRBV7-8; j_call: TRBJ2-3; d_call: -; clone_size: -; cdr3_aa: CASSSSGAYTDTQYF; cdr3_nt: TGTGCCAGCAGCTCCTCAGGGGCCTACACAGATACGCAGTATTTT
v_call: TRBV6-5; j_call: TRBJ2-6; d_call: -; clone_size: -; cdr3_aa: CASSFLSGANVLTF; cdr3_nt: TGTGCCAGCAGTTTCCTCTCTGGGGCCAACGTCCTGACTTTC
v_call: TRBV10-3; j_call: TRBJ2-3; d_call: -; clone_size: -; cdr3_aa: CAIRGAGDTQYF; cdr3_nt: TGTGCCATCAGGGGAGCGGGAGATACGCAGTATTTT
v_call: TRBV3-1/TRBV3-2; j_call: TRBJ2-1; d_call: -; clone_size: -; cdr3_aa: CASSQAGSYNEQFF; cdr3_nt: TGTGCCAGCAGCCAAGCGGGCTCCTACAATGAGCAGTTCTTC
v_call: TRBV2; j_call: TRBJ2-3; d_call: TRBD2; clone_size: -; cdr3_aa: CASSDGTSGRISDTQYF; cdr3_nt: TGTGCCAGCAGCGATGGGACTAGCGGGAGGATCTCAGATACGCAGTATTTT
v_call: TRBV6-5; j_call: TRBJ2-3; d_call: TRBD1; clone_size: -; cdr3_aa: CASREQGGTDTQYF; cdr3_nt: TGTGCCAGCAGGGAGCAGGGGGGCACAGATACGCAGTATTTT
v_call: TRBV5-1; j_call: TRBJ1-2; d_call: TRBD1; clone_size: -; cdr3_aa: CASSLHQGAYSYGYTF; cdr3_nt: TGCGCCAGCAGCTTGCATCAGGGGGCGTATTCCTATGGCTACACCTTC
v_call: TRBV10-3; j_call: TRBJ2-1; d_call: TRBD2; clone_size: few; cdr3_aa: CAISPGTSGNNEQFF; cdr3_nt: TGTGCCATCAGCCCCGGGACTAGCGGGAACAATGAGCAGTTCTTC
v_call: TRBV6-5; j_call: TRBJ1-5; d_call: -; clone_size: many; cdr3_aa: CASRKSGGHQPQHF; cdr3_nt: TGTGCCAGCAGAAAATCAGGTGGGCATCAGCCCCAGCATTTT
v_call: TRBV5-1; j_call: TRBJ2-5; d_call: -; clone_size: -; cdr3_aa: CASVSGSQETQYF; cdr3_nt: TGCGCCAGCGTCAGCGGATCTCAAGAGACCCAGTACTTC
v_call: TRBV12-2; j_call: TRBJ1-1; d_call: -; clone_size: -; cdr3_aa: CASRLCPRGGTEAFF; cdr3_nt: TGTGCAAGTCGCTTATGCCCGAGGGGAGGCACTGAAGCTTTCTTT
v_call: TRBV2; j_call: TRBJ1-2; d_call: -; clone_size: -; cdr3_aa: CASSEQTNYGYTF; cdr3_nt: TGTGCCAGCAGCGAACAGACTAACTATGGCTACACCTTC
v_call: TRBV6-1; j_call: TRBJ1-5; d_call: -; clone_size: -; cdr3_aa: CASSERWTVYNQPQHF; cdr3_nt: TGTGCCAGCAGTGAAAGGTGGACAGTTTACAATCAGCCCCAGCATTTT